Presented here are 10 T cell receptor beta chains from one specimen sequenced in a study of cytomegalovirus exposure and HLA in healthy donors. PCR primers comprised 60 Vbeta and 13 Jbeta primers. The protocol was immunoSEQ multiplex PCR, while the TCRdb copy is restricted to in-frame clones and leaves out a portion. The repertoire holds some 130,000 clones, with roughly 80% as singletons. Sequenced: PBMCs. These receptors all stem from a girl between 2 and 10 years old in good health and CMV-seronegative.

This chain joins TRBV7-8 and TRBJ2-5, with TRBD1 matching 10 bases. CDR3 length: 16 residues. With V trimmed by 0 bases and J by 5 bases, 6 bases remained unmatched. CDR1 SGHVS and CDR2 FQNEAQ come from the germline V gene. The CDR3 sequence: CASSLAVTGGRETQYF. For the CDR3, the DNA is TGTGCCAGCAGCTTAGCGGTGACAGGGGGCAGGGAGACCCAGTACTTC.

This chain links TRBV28 with TRBJ2-7; 9 nucleotides line up with TRBD1. Germline loops: CDR1 MDHEN, CDR2 SYDVKM. Germline trimming cut 6 bases from V and 4 bases from J; bases unmatched to any gene: 10. The CDR3 has 15 amino acids. CDR3 residues: CASSEPGTGIYEQYF. The CDR3 DNA reads as TGTGCCAGCAGCGAACCCGGGACAGGGATATACGAGCAGTACTTC.

The chain uses TRBV6-5 and TRBJ1-6; TRBD1 matches 8 bases. CDR1 is MNHEY, CDR2 SVGAGI, per germline. CDR3 size: 14 residues. V lost 2 bases to trimming and J lost 10 bases; unmatched junction nucleotides: 4. The CDR3 loop reads CASSYQGARSPLHF. The DNA for the CDR3 is TGTGCCAGCAGTTACCAGGGGGCGAGGTCACCCCTCCACTTT.

The rearrangement joins TRBV28 to TRBJ2-2; D possibly corresponds to TRBD2 (5 bases). Trimming removed 6 bases at V and 1 base at J, with 9 bases between. This CDR3 has 14 residues. The germline gives CDR1 MDHEN, CDR2 SYDVKM. CDR3 in amino acids: CASRTTRNTGELFF. CDR3 sequence (DNA): TGTGCCAGCAGGACCACTAGGAACACCGGGGAGCTGTTTTTT.

The V gene is TRBV4-1, the J gene TRBJ2-1, with 7 bases fitting TRBD2. CDR1 is MGHRA, CDR2 YSYEKL, per germline. The CDR3 sequence is 15 residues long. V trimming: 2 bases; J trimming: 2 bases; junction bases outside the gene matches: 3. In DNA form, the CDR3 reads TGCGCCAGCAGCCAAAACCGGGAGGCCTACAATGAGCAGTTCTTC. Amino acid sequence: CASSQNREAYNEQFF.

This chain uses TRBV11-2 with TRBJ2-7; D remains unclear. The CDR3 length is 12 residues. Trimming took off 5 bases at V and 6 bases at J, with 11 bases between the two ends. Germline V gives CDR1 SGHAT, CDR2 FQNNGV. The CDR3: CASSLANVEQYF. CDR3 nucleotide sequence: TGTGCCAGCAGCCTGGCAAACGTCGAGCAGTACTTC.

V usage is TRBV27 and J usage is TRBJ1-5; no definite D call. Trimming removed 9 bases from V and 3 bases from J, with 15 bases in between. This CDR3 is 14 amino acids long. Germline V gene lookup returns CDR1 MNHEY and CDR2 SMNVEV (reference sequence). The CDR3 sequence: CARPPGRNNQPQHF. CDR3 in DNA: TGTGCCAGACCTCCCGGCAGGAACAATCAGCCCCAGCATTTT.

The chain employs TRBV5-1 and TRBJ1-1; D is perhaps TRBD1 (5 bases). Per the germline V gene, CDR1 is SGHRS and CDR2 is YFSETQ. V lost 4 bases to trimming and J lost 1 base, with 20 bases between them. The CDR3 length is 17 residues. The CDR3 nucleotides are TGCGCCAGCAGCCCCCCGGGACCCGGGGGATCGAACACTGAAGCTTTCTTT. Its protein is CASSPPGPGGSNTEAFF.

The chain combines TRBV28 with TRBJ1-4, with D maybe TRBD1 (5 bases). The CDR3 contains 14 residues. The V gene's germline CDR1 is MDHEN and CDR2 SYDVKM. V gave up 6 bases and J gave up 3 bases, with 11 bases separating them. CDR3 protein: CASSNTGSNEKLFF. CDR3 nucleotide sequence: TGTGCCAGCAGCAATACAGGATCTAATGAAAAACTGTTTTTT.

The chain couples TRBV15 to TRBJ2-7; the D gene is possibly TRBD2 (5 bases). Germline CDR1 LNHNV, CDR2 YYDKDF (reference sequence). This CDR3 comprises 15 residues. V lost 1 base to trimming and J lost 0 bases, with 10 bases between them. Here the CDR3 reads CATSRVVGDSYEQYF. Here the CDR3 DNA reads TGTGCCACCAGCAGAGTAGTGGGAGACTCCTACGAGCAGTACTTC.